A single sample gave rise to the 17 T cell receptor beta chains below, sequenced in a study of T cell repertoires in cytomegalovirus infection. Each CDR3 protein gets one entry after TCRdb re-called the reads with MiXCR. This table holds fewer than 400,000 distinct CDR3 sequences, about a sixth found once. What was sequenced was PBMCs. The source is a human donor in good health (CMV status not recorded). Some clones in this sample may be carry-over from other donors' samples.

The chain employs TRBV7-9 and TRBJ2-7; 7 bases are shared with TRBD2. Germline lookup yields CDR1 SEHNR and CDR2 FQNEAQ (reference sequence). The CDR3 sequence is 14 residues long. J lost 7 bases, V lost 1 base, and 7 bases had no gene match. Here the CDR3 reads CASSLVAGVEEQYF. In nucleotides, the CDR3 is TGTGCCAGCAGCTTAGTCGCGGGAGTCGAAGAGCAGTACTTC. Filled out from reference TRBV7-9 and TRBJ2-7, the complete variable domain reads DTGVSQNPRHKITKRGQNVTFRCDPISEHNRLYWYRQTLGQGPEFLTYFQNEAQLEKSRLLSDRFSAERPKGSFSTLEIQRTEQGDSAMYLCASSLVAGVEEQYFGPGTRLTVT.

V and J are TRBV7-6 and TRBJ2-7; 8 nucleotides line up with TRBD2. Germline CDR1 reads SGHVS; CDR2 reads FNYEAQ. The CDR3 has 17 amino acids. J was trimmed by 0 bases and V by 5 bases; bases with no gene match: 12. The CDR3 nucleotides read TGTGCCAGCAGCCCTGGGGGGATAGCGGGGAGCTCCTACGAGCAGTACTTC. Protein sequence: CASSPGGIAGSSYEQYF.

There are a few counts of this clonotype. V is TRBV5-3 and J is TRBJ2-1, with TRBD2 matching 10 bases. TRBV5-3 is marked as an open reading frame, function uncertain. Losses at the gene ends were 1 base for V and 9 bases for J; bases not matched to a gene: 7. The CDR3 loop spans 15 amino acids. The CDR3 reads CARSLSLAGAVEQFF. The CDR3 DNA is TGTGCCAGAAGCTTGTCTCTAGCGGGAGCGGTTGAGCAGTTCTTC.

This clonotype was detected once. The chain employs TRBV9 and TRBJ2-3; D possibly uses TRBD1 or TRBD2 (6 bases each). V gave up 3 bases and J gave up 0 bases, with 14 bases separating them. Germline-derived CDR1 and CDR2 are SGDLS and YYNGEE. The CDR3 covers 16 residues. Written as DNA, the CDR3 is TGTGCCAGCAGCGCGAGGGGGGCCTCCAGCACAGATACGCAGTATTTT. It codes for CASSARGASSTDTQYF.

This sequence joins TRBV7-8 and TRBJ1-5; no firm D call. The germline gives CDR1 SGHVS, CDR2 FQNEAQ. The CDR3 contains 13 residues. The V and J ends lost 4 bases and 7 bases respectively, with 11 bases between them. The CDR3 loop is CASSSRPGQPQHF. As DNA, the CDR3 is TGTGCCAGCAGCTCACGCCCGGGACAGCCCCAGCATTTT.

This clonotype occurred many times. The chain recombines TRBV7-2 with TRBJ2-5, with a possible D match to TRBD2 (5 bases). CDR3 length: 13 residues. In germline, CDR1 is SGHTA, CDR2 FQGNSA. V was trimmed by 5 bases and J by 5 bases, leaving 12 bases between them. CDR3 protein: CASSPRAGETQYF. As DNA, the CDR3 is TGTGCCAGCAGCCCGCGGGCCGGGGAGACCCAGTACTTC.

This clonotype was recorded a few times. V usage is TRBV6-5 and J usage is TRBJ1-5; TRBD1 is a possible D gene (6 bases). Deletions cut 4 bases from V and 5 bases from J, with 12 bases between. The CDR3 is 14 amino acids. The germline V gene has CDR1 MNHEY and CDR2 SVGAGI. The CDR3: CASSSTGGHQPQHF. As DNA, the CDR3 is TGTGCCAGCAGTTCGACCGGGGGGCATCAGCCCCAGCATTTT.

This clonotype was observed a few times. The V call is TRBV12-3 or TRBV12-4, the J call TRBJ2-7, with D unclear. V shed 8 bases and J shed 3 bases, with 14 bases lying between them. This CDR3 has 13 amino acids. The CDR3 coding sequence is TGTGCCAGCTCCAATGGGCCATTCTACGAGCAGTACTTC. This sequence encodes CASSNGPFYEQYF.

The table lists this clonotype with a few counts. The rearrangement joins TRBV18 to TRBJ1-2; TRBD1 matches at 9 bases. CDR1 is KGHSH, CDR2 LQKENI, per germline. Germline trimming cut 6 bases from V and 1 base from J; bases unmatched to any gene: 6. This CDR3 comprises 15 residues. The CDR3 loop reads CASSPGTGNNYGYTF. CDR3 coding DNA: TGTGCCAGCTCCCCCGGGACAGGGAATAACTATGGCTACACCTTC.

The CDR3 DNA reads as TGCAGTGCTAGTAGACTAGCGGGCTTCACAGATACGCAGTATTTT. It yields the protein CSASRLAGFTDTQYF. The chain is built from TRBV20-1 and TRBJ2-3; 10 positions agree with TRBD2. Germline-derived CDR1 and CDR2 are DFQATT and SNEGSKA (reference sequence). The CDR3 loop spans 15 amino acids. Unmatched junction bases numbered 5, after V lost 3 bases and J lost 2 bases.

CDR3 coding DNA: TGTGCCAGCAGCCGACAGGGGGCTAGGGGGAACACTGAAGCTTTCTTT. Translating it yields CASSRQGARGNTEAFF. The chain combines TRBV6-1 with TRBJ1-1; TRBD1 agrees at 10 bases. This CDR3 is built from 16 residues. Germline lookup yields CDR1 MNHNS and CDR2 SASEGT. J lost 1 base, V lost 6 bases, and 8 bases had no gene match.

This clonotype has ten or more counts. The chain has TRBV12-3 or TRBV12-4 and TRBJ1-2, with no clear D. The CDR3 contains 15 residues. The V end was cut by 3 bases, the J end by 5 bases, with 16 bases between. This CDR3 reads CASSFGQPEIYGYTF. The DNA of the CDR3 is TGTGCCAGCAGTTTTGGGCAGCCGGAAATTTATGGCTACACCTTC.

This clonotype was seen a few times. V is TRBV19 and J is TRBJ2-3, with TRBD2 matching over 10 bases. With V trimmed by 8 bases and J by 5 bases, 7 bases remained unmatched. The CDR3 runs to 14 residues. In germline, CDR1 is LNHDA, CDR2 SQIVND (reference sequence). CDR3 region: CASVSGRALDTQYF. In DNA, the CDR3 is TGTGCCAGTGTCAGCGGGAGGGCCCTAGATACGCAGTATTTT. The whole variable domain, remainder taken from reference TRBV19 and TRBJ2-3, is DGGITQSPKYLFRKEGQNVTLSCEQNLNHDAMYWYRQDPGQGLRLIYYSQIVNDFQKGDIAEGYSVSREKKESFPLTVTSAQKNPTAFYLCASVSGRALDTQYFGPGTRLTVL.

This clonotype was seen at least ten times. The chain uses TRBV7-2 and TRBJ1-5; D uncertain. The CDR3 length is 11 residues. The germline V and J ends were trimmed by 8 bases and 9 bases, with 11 bases remaining between them. Looked up from germline, CDR1 is SGHTA and CDR2 is FQGNSA. The CDR3 DNA reads TGTGCCAGCGGGGAGTCCGGGCCCCAGCATTTT. Translated, it gives CASGESGPQHF.

In this sample, this clonotype turned up many times. The V call is TRBV7-2, the J call TRBJ1-3; D ambiguous. Trimming pared 5 bases from V and 0 bases from J, leaving 11 bases between. The CDR3 totals 15 residues. CDR1 and CDR2 (germline): SGHTA, FQGNSA. DNA of the CDR3: TGTGCCAGCAGCCTCCCGCCCTTCTCTGGAAACACCATATATTTT. The encoded protein is CASSLPPFSGNTIYF.

This clonotype has a handful of counts. This chain connects TRBV20-1 to TRBJ2-1, with 7 bases identical to TRBD1. The V gene's germline CDR1 is DFQATT and CDR2 SNEGSKA (reference sequence). This CDR3 spans 14 amino acids. This CDR3 reads CIIQGPSSYNEQFF. CDR3 nucleotide sequence: TGCATCATACAGGGGCCGAGCTCCTACAATGAGCAGTTCTTC.

The genes are TRBV20-1 and TRBJ1-1, with a possible D match to TRBD1 (5 bases). CDR1 DFQATT and CDR2 SNEGSKA come from the germline V gene (reference sequence). V lost 6 bases and J 1 base, leaving 18 bases between the germline ends. This CDR3 contains 15 residues. The CDR3 spells CSAGRTYPGNTEAFF. The CDR3 DNA is TGCAGTGCGGGGCGGACGTACCCTGGGAACACTGAAGCTTTCTTT.